This entry lists 4 T cell receptor beta chains sequenced from one sample in a study of T cell responses to AZD1222 COVID-19 vaccine. The data were produced by immunoSEQ multiplex PCR, yet TCRdb's version contains in-frame clones alone and is incomplete. Counted here are approximately 89,000 clones, about nine tenths occurring once; the ten biggest clones make up 5.4%. The specimen was peripheral blood, collected 28 days after the second AZD1222 dose. The receptor set was obtained from an adult who received the AZD1222 COVID-19 vaccine.

This clone came up once. The chain is built from TRBV24-1 and TRBJ2-7; D uncertain. Germline V gene lookup returns CDR1 KGHDR and CDR2 SFDVKD. V was shortened by 9 bases and J by 2 bases, with 13 bases between the two germline ends. The CDR3 has 13 amino acids. CDR3 loop: CATALGSAYEQYF. The CDR3 DNA reads as TGTGCCACCGCCTTGGGCAGCGCCTACGAGCAGTACTTC.

The V and J genes are TRBV23-1 and TRBJ2-4; D gene unclear. TRBV23-1 is an ORF for which the function is uncertain. The germline V and J ends were trimmed by 3 bases and 1 base, with 13 bases remaining between them. The CDR3 length is 16 residues. Written as DNA, the CDR3 is TGCGCCAGCAGTCATTGTGGAGATCGGGCCAAAAACATTCAGTACTTC. As protein: CASSHCGDRAKNIQYF.

The genes are TRBV11-2 and TRBJ2-1; 8 nucleotides match TRBD1. This CDR3 is built from 15 residues. CDR1 is SGHAT, CDR2 FQNNGV, per germline. Unmatched junction bases numbered 6, after V lost 3 bases and J lost 5 bases. CDR3 in DNA: TGTGCCAGCAGCTTCCCCCAGGGGGCTCACAATGAGCAGTTCTTC. Translating gives CASSFPQGAHNEQFF.

CDR3 amino acids: CASSLEQGLTEAFF. The CDR3 region has the DNA TGTGCCAGCAGCTTGGAGCAAGGTCTGACTGAAGCTTTCTTT. This chain uses TRBV5-4 with TRBJ1-1; no clear D. CDR3 length equals 14 residues. Trimming cost V 0 bases and J 5 bases, with 11 bases left between them. Germline CDR1 is SGHNT and CDR2 is YYREEE (reference sequence).